Described below is a single T cell receptor (beta chain) sequence and its context. The source of the sample is a study of technical replicates of blood from a handful of donors. Trimming took 8 bases from V and 3 from J, leaving 17 bases between them. Germline V CDR1 and CDR2: MDHEN, SYDVKM. CDR3 length: 15 amino acids. The method was immunoSEQ multiplex PCR; TCRdb's version includes in-frame clones alone and lacks a portion of them. The repertoire consists of nearly 80,000 clones, with 80% to 95% occurring once and the leading ten covering 0.3% to 0.45%. Sequencing used T cells isolated from PBMCs. This receptor was taken from a human donor in good health. The chain links TRBV28 to TRBJ1-5; D not resolved. CDR3: CASELREGDNQPQHF. Here the CDR3 DNA reads TGTGCCAGCGAACTCCGGGAAGGCGACAATCAGCCCCAGCATTTT.